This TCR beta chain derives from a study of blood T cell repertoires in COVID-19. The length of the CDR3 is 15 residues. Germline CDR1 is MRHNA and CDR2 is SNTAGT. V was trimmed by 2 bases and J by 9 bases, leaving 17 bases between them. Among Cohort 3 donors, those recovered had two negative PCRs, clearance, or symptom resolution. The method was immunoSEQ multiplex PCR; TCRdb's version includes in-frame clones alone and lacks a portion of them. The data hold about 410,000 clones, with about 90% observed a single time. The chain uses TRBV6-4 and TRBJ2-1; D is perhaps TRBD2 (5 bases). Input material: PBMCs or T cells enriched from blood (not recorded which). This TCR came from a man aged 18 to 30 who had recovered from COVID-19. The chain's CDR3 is CASSDVYPLDGEQFF. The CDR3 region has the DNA TGTGCCAGCAGTGACGTCTACCCACTAGACGGTGAGCAGTTCTTC.